The sequence of this T cell receptor beta chain was determined in a study of early T cells in non-severe SARS-CoV-2 infection. For the study at large: Bulk RNA taken from unsorted whole blood was sequenced, leaving chains unpaired.

In this sample, this clonotype turned up a few times. Its specificity is not known. The trim removed 8 bases at V and 7 bases at J, leaving 10 bases unmatched. This CDR3 has 14 amino acids. CDR1 and CDR2 from the germline V gene are MNHNS and SASEGT. The protocol attached unique molecular identifiers to individual cDNA molecules. TCRdb processed the 5' RACE reads anew with MiXCR; each CDR3 protein has one entry. The data contain tens of thousands of distinct CDR3 sequences, about a tenth of them singletons. Overall study results and limits: A preference for anti-spike CD8 responses marked VDJdb matching, which missed private and CD4 specificities.

This receptor was identified in an adult who was a healthcare worker with PCR-confirmed SARS-CoV-2 infection or an uninfected control (not recorded which). Sequenced input: whole blood. The V call is TRBV6-1, the J call TRBJ2-1; 8 nucleotides line up with TRBD1. The CDR3 region has the DNA TGTGCCAGCGGCAGGACAGGGCGGGCTAATGAGCAGTTCTTC. It is translated as CASGRTGRANEQFF.